The clone carrying this TCR beta chain was detected only a few times. Its target is not known. The sample originates from a study of blood T cells in healthy people across ages. Isolated per sample were at least 7 million PBMCs. The V and J ends lost 6 bases and 4 bases, in that order; junction bases with no gene match: 8. Germline V CDR1 and CDR2: MGHDK, SYGVNS. This CDR3 is 15 amino acids long. Sample-barcoded 5' priming and a J-beta primer mix drove a second PCR of about 6 to 12 cycles. TCRdb reprocessed the 5' RACE reads with MiXCR, giving one entry per CDR3 protein. The sample yields about a million distinct CDR3 sequences, less than 45% seen once. Points from the study as a whole: Expanded clonotype changes were possibly confounded by unknown donor CMV status.

The clonotype comes from a man younger than 35 in good health. Source material: blood. The chain links TRBV25-1 to TRBJ2-1; 8 bases match TRBD2. The chain's CDR3 is CASSPPGGIYNEQFF. Written as DNA, the CDR3 is TGTGCCAGCAGCCCGCCGGGGGGGATTTACAATGAGCAGTTCTTC.